This TCR beta chain was recovered during a study of early T cells in non-severe SARS-CoV-2 infection. The wider study: Bulk RNA isolated from unsorted whole blood underwent sequencing; chains were not paired.

Individual cDNA molecules received unique molecular identifiers during library preparation. Using its own MiXCR run on the 5' RACE reads, TCRdb lists one record per CDR3 protein. The data hold 50,000 to 55,000 distinct CDR3 sequences, with less than 9.5% observed a single time. The germline V and J ends were trimmed by 6 bases and 7 bases, with 9 bases remaining between them. Looked up from germline, CDR1 is MNHNS and CDR2 is SASEGT. The CDR3 sequence is 12 residues long. This clonotype occurred many times. V gene TRBV6-1 combines with J gene TRBJ2-2; TRBD1 or TRBD2 may be the D gene (5 bases each). The source is an adult who was a healthcare worker with PCR-confirmed SARS-CoV-2 infection or an uninfected control (not recorded which). Sequenced material: whole blood. DNA for the CDR3: TGTGCCAGCAGAGGGGACGTCGGGGAGCTGTTTTTT. Translated, it gives CASRGDVGELFF.